Shown below are 31 T cell receptor beta chains from a single sample sequenced in a study of blood T cells in healthy people across ages. Primers used in a second PCR of roughly 6 to 11 cycles were a sample-barcoded 5' primer and a J-beta primer mix. TCRdb reprocessed the 5' RACE reads via MiXCR and lists one record per CDR3 protein. The profile shows about 900,000 distinct CDR3 sequences, approximately 49% of them singletons. The specimen was blood. These receptors all come from a man in his thirties or forties in good health.

The rearrangement joins TRBV28 to TRBJ2-1; 10 bases map to TRBD1. The CDR3 spans 16 residues. Germline CDR1 reads MDHEN; CDR2 reads SYDVKM. V shed 4 bases, J shed 6 bases, and the junction held 9 bases outside the gene matches. Here the CDR3 reads CASSWSGTGVSNEQFF. Written as DNA, the CDR3 is TGTGCCAGCAGTTGGAGCGGGACAGGGGTATCCAATGAGCAGTTCTTC.

The chain employs TRBV24-1 and TRBJ1-2, with D tentatively TRBD1 (6 bases). In germline, CDR1 is KGHDR, CDR2 SFDVKD. The V end lost 4 bases, the J end lost 5 bases, and 16 bases lay between the germline ends. This CDR3 spans 15 amino acids. The CDR3 coding sequence is TGTGCCACCAGTGACCCGACAGGCCTAGGGTATGGCTACACCTTC. Translating gives CATSDPTGLGYGYTF.

As to this clonotype: One base away lies a much larger clone, so this may be a sequencing read error. The chain combines TRBV18 with TRBJ2-7, with 7 bases lining up with TRBD1. This CDR3 spans 16 amino acids. From germline, CDR1 is KGHSH and CDR2 LQKENI. CDR3 in DNA: TGTGCCAGCTCACCACCGGACAGGCGTGGGTCCTGCGAGCAGTACTTC. As protein: CASSPPDRRGSCEQYF.

The chain links TRBV2 to TRBJ1-2, with 7 bases aligning to TRBD1. V lost 8 bases and J lost 0; bases outside the gene matches: 6. Germline V CDR1 and CDR2: SNHLY, FYNNEI. The CDR3 is 14 amino acids. CDR3 nucleotide sequence: TGTGCCAGCTTAGTGGACAGGACTAACTATGGCTACACCTTC. Protein: CASLVDRTNYGYTF.

The chain's CDR3 is CATDRTSGGSSEQFF. The CDR3 nucleotides read TGTGCCACCGACCGGACTAGCGGGGGGTCAAGTGAGCAGTTCTTC. The chain recombines TRBV25-1 with TRBJ2-1, with 14 positions matching TRBD2. This CDR3 comprises 15 residues. Trimming took 10 bases from V and 9 from J; bases not matched to a gene: 11. Germline V lookup: CDR1 MGHDK, CDR2 SYGVNS.

This clonotype was counted only a few times. The chain couples TRBV11-1 to TRBJ1-2, with D possibly matching TRBD1 (6 bases). Germline V lookup: CDR1 SGHAT, CDR2 FQDESV (reference sequence). This CDR3 is built from 15 residues. Trimming removed 3 bases at V and 0 bases at J, with 11 bases between. CDR3 protein: CASSFGGSTNYGYTF. CDR3 sequence (DNA): TGTGCCAGCAGCTTTGGGGGCAGCACTAACTATGGCTACACCTTC.

V is TRBV9 and J is TRBJ2-2; no clear D gene. This CDR3 is 13 amino acids long. Germline-derived CDR1 and CDR2 are SGDLS and YYNGEE. Trimming cost V 0 bases and J 3 bases, with 3 bases left between them. This CDR3 is CASSVVDTGELFF. The CDR3 DNA follows: TGTGCCAGCAGCGTAGTTGACACCGGGGAGCTGTTTTTT.

The chain is built from TRBV25-1 and TRBJ1-6; D is unclear. Germline CDR1 MGHDK, CDR2 SYGVNS. CDR3 length: 16 residues. Deletions cut 3 bases from V and 4 bases from J, with 13 bases between. CDR3 in amino acids: CASSDSVAPYNSPLHF. CDR3 DNA sequence: TGTGCCAGCAGTGACTCTGTGGCACCTTATAATTCACCCCTCCACTTT.

V is TRBV2 and J is TRBJ2-5; 8 nucleotides line up with TRBD1. The DNA end is more similar to TRBJ2-7, so the J call may be wrong. CDR1 SNHLY and CDR2 FYNNEI come from the germline V gene. The length of the CDR3 is 14 residues. For the CDR3, the DNA is TGTGCCAGCAGTCGGACAGGGAGCTTGTACGAGCAGTACTTC. Its translation is CASSRTGSLYEQYF.

The chain combines TRBV20-1 with TRBJ2-7, with a possible D match to TRBD2 (6 bases). V was cut by 6 bases and J by 4 bases, with 19 bases left in between. CDR1 and CDR2 (germline): DFQATT, SNEGSKA (reference sequence). The CDR3 loop spans 14 amino acids. In nucleotides, the CDR3 is TGCAGTGCACTCATGCGGACTACCGGATACGAGCAGTACTTC. Amino acid sequence: CSALMRTTGYEQYF.

The V and J genes are TRBV20-1 and TRBJ2-1; possibly TRBD2 for D (7 bases). The germline V gene encodes CDR1 DFQATT and CDR2 SNEGSKA (reference sequence). CDR3 length equals 16 residues. Trimming left V 6 bases short and J 0 bases short, with 18 bases between. CDR3 DNA: TGCAGTGCAAGACTAACGGGGGGCCCCTCCTACAATGAGCAGTTCTTC. It yields the protein CSARLTGGPSYNEQFF.

This clonotype was recorded many times. The V and J genes are TRBV2 and TRBJ2-3, with D maybe TRBD1 (7 bases). Trimming left V 6 bases short and J 4 bases short, with 11 bases between. CDR3 size: 13 residues. The V gene's germline CDR1 is SNHLY and CDR2 FYNNEI. This chain's CDR3 is CASSRGEADTQYF. The CDR3 DNA is TGTGCCAGCAGCAGGGGGGAGGCAGATACGCAGTATTTT.

As for this clonotype: Its ends do not fully match the called genes, so a read error is possible. The chain links TRBV2 to TRBJ2-1, with 10 bases identical to TRBD2. The CDR3 runs 15 residues. Germline V gene data show CDR1 as SNHLY and CDR2 as FYNNEI. For the CDR3, the DNA is TGTGCTAGCAGTGCCACGCGACTAGCGGGTACTGAGCAGTTCTTC. This gives the protein CASSATRLAGTEQFF.

V is TRBV3-1 and J is TRBJ2-5; the D is unclear. Germline loops: CDR1 LGHDT, CDR2 YNNKEL (reference sequence). The CDR3 has 15 residues. Trimming took 0 bases from V and 5 from J, leaving 13 bases between them. CDR3 sequence (DNA): TGTGCCAGCAGCCAAGACTCCGATCCACGGGAGACCCAGTACTTC. Translation gives CASSQDSDPRETQYF.

V usage is TRBV29-1 and J usage is TRBJ2-1, with D perhaps matching TRBD2 (6 bases). This CDR3 is built from 12 residues. Germline V gene data show CDR1 as SQVTM and CDR2 as ANQGSEA. Trimming took 6 bases from V and 9 from J, leaving 15 bases between them. The CDR3 protein is CSVARSEGEQFF. CDR3 nucleotides: TGCAGCGTGGCCCGGTCGGAGGGTGAGCAGTTCTTC.

In its sample, this clonotype was seen a few times. The genes are TRBV4-1 and TRBJ2-7, with D hard to call. This CDR3 comprises 15 residues. Trimming cost V 1 base and J 2 bases, with 12 bases left between them. Germline CDR1 reads MGHRA; CDR2 reads YSYEKL. CDR3 sequence (DNA): TGCGCCAGCAGCCAAGTAAGCGCCGTACCCTACGAGCAGTACTTC. This codes for CASSQVSAVPYEQYF.

The chain uses TRBV29-1 and TRBJ2-5, with D tentatively TRBD1 (5 bases). V lost 6 bases, J lost 1 base, and 15 bases lay in between. This CDR3 is built from 14 residues. In germline, CDR1 is SQVTM, CDR2 ANQGSEA. The CDR3 spells CSVAPAGPQETQYF. The CDR3 DNA sequence: TGCAGCGTAGCCCCAGCAGGGCCCCAAGAGACCCAGTACTTC.

The chain joins TRBV10-3 to TRBJ1-2; tentative D call: TRBD1 (6 bases). Per germline, CDR1 ENHRY and CDR2 SYGVKD. The V end lost 10 bases, the J end lost 2 bases, and 8 bases lay between the germline ends. The CDR3 totals 11 residues. The CDR3 bases are TGTGCCACCGGGACAAACTATGGCTACACCTTC. This gives the protein CATGTNYGYTF.

This sequence joins TRBV6-2 or TRBV6-3 and TRBJ2-4, with D maybe TRBD1 (7 bases). The CDR3 runs to 11 residues. Trimming cost V 5 bases and J 14 bases, with 13 bases left between them. Germline loops: CDR1 MNHEY, CDR2 SVGEGT. This CDR3 reads CASSGGTVEYF. The CDR3 DNA reads as TGTGCCAGCAGTGGGGGGACAGTGGAGTACTTC.

This rearrangement joins TRBV7-2 to TRBJ2-1; D call uncertain. V was shortened by 3 bases and J by 4 bases, with 19 bases between the two germline ends. Germline values: CDR1 SGHTA, CDR2 FQGNSA. This CDR3 comprises 17 residues. CDR3 sequence (DNA): TGTGCCAGCAGCTTTCTCTTTCCCTTAAACTCTTACAATGAGCAGTTCTTC. Its protein product is CASSFLFPLNSYNEQFF.

The CDR3 reads CASSPPSAEAFF. DNA for the CDR3: TGTGCCAGCAGCCCACCCTCGGCTGAAGCTTTCTTT. The V call is TRBV11-2, the J call TRBJ1-1; D not resolved. With 5 bases removed from V and 6 bases from J, the gap between germline ends came to 10 bases. The CDR3 covers 12 residues. In germline, CDR1 is SGHAT, CDR2 FQNNGV.

This chain uses TRBV28 with TRBJ1-1, with a weak D call TRBD1 (6 bases). The CDR3 is made up of 15 amino acids. In germline, CDR1 is MDHEN, CDR2 SYDVKM. V lost 4 bases and J 0 bases, leaving 12 bases between the germline ends. The chain's CDR3 is CASSSGAFMNTEAFF. The CDR3 bases are TGTGCCAGCAGTTCAGGGGCGTTCATGAACACTGAAGCTTTCTTT. Variable domain in full (rest from reference TRBV28 and TRBJ1-1): DVKVTQSSRYLVKRTGEKVFLECVQDMDHENMFWYRQDPGLGLRLIYFSYDVKMKEKGDIPEGYSVSREKKERFSLILESASTNQTSMYLCASSSGAFMNTEAFFGQGTRLTVV.

The chain is built from TRBV5-1 and TRBJ1-2; D remains ambiguous. The CDR3 is 13 amino acids. Germline loops: CDR1 SGHRS, CDR2 YFSETQ. The V end was cut by 1 base, the J end by 4 bases, with 8 bases between. The CDR3 nucleotides read TGCGCCAGCAGCTTGCCCAGTCTCTATGGCTACACCTTC. Translation gives CASSLPSLYGYTF.

This clonotype came up once. This rearrangement joins TRBV9 to TRBJ2-5; D is ambiguous. The CDR3 sequence is 15 residues long. V lost 0 bases and J lost 4, with 13 bases in between. Germline CDR1 and CDR2: SGDLS and YYNGEE. CDR3 sequence reads: CASSVGWVWGETQYF. The CDR3 nucleotides read TGTGCCAGCAGCGTAGGATGGGTATGGGGAGAGACCCAGTACTTC.

Only a few counts were recorded for this clonotype. The chain links TRBV6-5 to TRBJ1-1, with 7 bases that match TRBD1. Germline trimming cut 7 bases from V and 5 bases from J; bases unmatched to any gene: 7. Looked up from germline, CDR1 is MNHEY and CDR2 is SVGAGI. The CDR3 loop spans 13 amino acids. CDR3 sequence reads: CASTRGGRTEAFF. CDR3 coding DNA: TGTGCCAGCACCAGGGGGGGTCGTACTGAAGCTTTCTTT.

The chain joins TRBV10-3 to TRBJ1-1; 9 bases fit TRBD1. This CDR3 is built from 15 residues. V trimming: 3 bases; J trimming: 5 bases; junction bases outside the gene matches: 7. Germline CDR1 and CDR2: ENHRY and SYGVKD. CDR3 sequence (DNA): TGTGCCATCAGTGACCGACAGGGGGGGTGGACTGAAGCTTTCTTT. Residues: CAISDRQGGWTEAFF.

V is TRBV10-3 and J is TRBJ2-3; D unresolved. The CDR3 runs 12 residues. Germline V gene data show CDR1 as ENHRY and CDR2 as SYGVKD. The ends were cut back, 8 bases at V and 3 bases at J, with 9 bases in the middle. Written as DNA, the CDR3 is TGTGCCATCGGGCCCGGGACAGATACGCAGTATTTT. Amino acid sequence: CAIGPGTDTQYF.

The chain links TRBV19 to TRBJ2-7; 8 positions match TRBD1. The CDR3 spans 16 residues. The junction had 13 bases not matched to a gene; V was cut back by 3 bases and J by 6 bases. The germline gives CDR1 LNHDA, CDR2 SQIVND (reference sequence). DNA for the CDR3: TGTGCCAGTAGTATTTTTGGGACAGGAAGGTCGTTCGAGCAGTACTTC. Its protein is CASSIFGTGRSFEQYF. The variable domain in full, with the rest retrieved from reference TRBV19 and TRBJ2-7, is DGGITQSPKYLFRKEGQNVTLSCEQNLNHDAMYWYRQDPGQGLRLIYYSQIVNDFQKGDIAEGYSVSREKKESFPLTVTSAQKNPTAFYLCASSIFGTGRSFEQYFGPGTRLTVT.

The chain employs TRBV20-1 and TRBJ1-6, with D hard to call. Germline-derived CDR1 and CDR2 are DFQATT and SNEGSKA (reference sequence). The CDR3 is 15 amino acids. With 5 bases removed from V and 8 bases from J, the gap between germline ends came to 19 bases. DNA of the CDR3: TGCAGTGCTCAGGCAGTGGGTAGTATTGATTCACCCCTCCACTTT. Encoded protein: CSAQAVGSIDSPLHF.

This chain joins TRBV7-9 and TRBJ1-5; a weak D match, TRBD1 (5 bases). The germline V gene encodes CDR1 SEHNR and CDR2 FQNEAQ (reference sequence). V dropped 4 bases and J dropped 0 bases, with 10 bases sitting between them. The CDR3 has 15 amino acids. The CDR3 spells CASSWGPYSNQPQHF. Here the CDR3 DNA reads TGTGCCAGCAGCTGGGGCCCTTATAGCAATCAGCCCCAGCATTTT.

J is TRBJ2-4 and V is TRBV3-1, with D possibly called TRBD1 or TRBD2 (5 bases each). The J call is in doubt because the DNA end fits TRBJ2-7 better. The CDR3 extends over 13 amino acids. CDR1 is LGHDT and CDR2 is YNNKEL in the germline V gene (reference sequence). As DNA, the CDR3 is TGTGCCAGCTCCGGGACCTCCGTGGACGAGCAGTACTTC. It specifies CASSGTSVDEQYF.